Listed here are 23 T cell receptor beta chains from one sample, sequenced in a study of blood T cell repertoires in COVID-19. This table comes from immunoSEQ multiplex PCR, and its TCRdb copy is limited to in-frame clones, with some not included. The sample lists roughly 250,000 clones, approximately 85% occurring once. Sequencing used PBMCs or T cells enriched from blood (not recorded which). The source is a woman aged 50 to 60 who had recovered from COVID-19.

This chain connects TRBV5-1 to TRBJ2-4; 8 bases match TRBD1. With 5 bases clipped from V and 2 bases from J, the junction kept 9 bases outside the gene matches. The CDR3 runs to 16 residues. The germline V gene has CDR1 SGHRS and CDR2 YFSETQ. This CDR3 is CASRDGQGSTKNIQYF. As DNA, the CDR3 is TGCGCCAGCAGGGACGGACAGGGATCGACCAAAAACATTCAGTACTTC.

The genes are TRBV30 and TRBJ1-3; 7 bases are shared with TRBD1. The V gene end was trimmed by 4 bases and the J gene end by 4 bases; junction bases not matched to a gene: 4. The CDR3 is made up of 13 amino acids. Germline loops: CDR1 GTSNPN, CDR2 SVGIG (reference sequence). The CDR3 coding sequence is TGTGCCTGGACCGTGGACAGGGGAAACACCATATATTTT. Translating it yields CAWTVDRGNTIYF.

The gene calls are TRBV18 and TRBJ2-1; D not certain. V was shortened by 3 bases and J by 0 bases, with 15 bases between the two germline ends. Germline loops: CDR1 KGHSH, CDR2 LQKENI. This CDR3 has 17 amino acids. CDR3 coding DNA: TGTGCCAGCTCACCGCTCGGCCCAGCGAGCTCCTACAATGAGCAGTTCTTC. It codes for CASSPLGPASSYNEQFF.

The CDR3 here is CASRKRERSYEQYF. In nucleotides, the CDR3 is TGTGCCAGCAGGAAGCGAGAGCGGTCCTACGAGCAGTACTTC. This chain uses TRBV13 with TRBJ2-7, with a weak D call TRBD2 (5 bases). This CDR3 is 14 amino acids long. V was cut by 6 bases and J by 1 base, with 13 bases left in between. The germline V gene has CDR1 PRHDT and CDR2 FYEKMQ (reference sequence).

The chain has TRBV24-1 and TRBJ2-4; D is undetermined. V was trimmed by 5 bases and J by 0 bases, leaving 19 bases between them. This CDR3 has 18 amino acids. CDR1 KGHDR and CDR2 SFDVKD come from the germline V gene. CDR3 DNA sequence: TGTGCCACCAGTGTTCCAAAAAGGTCAGGTGAAGCCAAAAACATTCAGTACTTC. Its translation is CATSVPKRSGEAKNIQYF.

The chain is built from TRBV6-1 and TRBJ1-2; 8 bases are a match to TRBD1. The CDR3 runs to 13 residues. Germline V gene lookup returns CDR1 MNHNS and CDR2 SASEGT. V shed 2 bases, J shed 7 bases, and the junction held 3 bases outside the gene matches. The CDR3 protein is CASSESRGLGYTF. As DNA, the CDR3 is TGTGCCAGCAGTGAATCCAGGGGGCTTGGCTACACCTTC.

The CDR3 DNA sequence: TGTGCCAGCAGCCAAGGGGCAGGGATCGCTCTCGCCTATGGCTACACCTTC. This sequence encodes CASSQGAGIALAYGYTF. This chain links TRBV14 with TRBJ1-2, with D possibly being TRBD1 (5 bases). Trimming stripped 1 base from V and 4 bases from J, with 19 bases between. Germline CDR1 SGHDN, CDR2 FVKESK. CDR3 length: 17 amino acids.

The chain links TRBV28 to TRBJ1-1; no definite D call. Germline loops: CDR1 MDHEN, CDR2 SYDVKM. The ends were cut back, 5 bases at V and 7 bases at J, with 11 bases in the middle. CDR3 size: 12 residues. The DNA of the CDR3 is TGTGCCAGCAGTCCACAGACCGTTGAAGCTTTCTTT. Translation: CASSPQTVEAFF.

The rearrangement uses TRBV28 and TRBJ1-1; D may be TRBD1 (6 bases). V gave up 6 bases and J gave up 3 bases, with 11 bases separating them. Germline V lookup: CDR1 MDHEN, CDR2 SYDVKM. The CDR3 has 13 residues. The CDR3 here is CASSSQGDTEAFF. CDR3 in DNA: TGTGCCAGCAGCTCACAGGGAGACACTGAAGCTTTCTTT.

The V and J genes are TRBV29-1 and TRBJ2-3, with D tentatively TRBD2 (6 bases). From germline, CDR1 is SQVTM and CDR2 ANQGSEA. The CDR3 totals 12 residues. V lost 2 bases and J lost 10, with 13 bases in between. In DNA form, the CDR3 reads TGCAGCGTTGAAAGGTACCGGGACTCGCAGTATTTT. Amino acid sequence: CSVERYRDSQYF.

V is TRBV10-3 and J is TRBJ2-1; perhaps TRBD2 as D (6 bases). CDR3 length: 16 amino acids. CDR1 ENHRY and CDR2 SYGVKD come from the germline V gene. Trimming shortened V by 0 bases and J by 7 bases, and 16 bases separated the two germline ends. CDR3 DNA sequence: TGTGCCATCAGTGAGTCGTCGGGGGACGGACGGAATGAGCAGTTCTTC. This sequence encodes CAISESSGDGRNEQFF.

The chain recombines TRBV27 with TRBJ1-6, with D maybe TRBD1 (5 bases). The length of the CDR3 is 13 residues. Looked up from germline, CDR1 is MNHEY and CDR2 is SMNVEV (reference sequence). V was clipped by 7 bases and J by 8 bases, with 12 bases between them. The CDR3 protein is CASTGRVDSPLHF. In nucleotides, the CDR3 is TGTGCCAGCACCGGCAGGGTCGATTCACCCCTCCACTTT.

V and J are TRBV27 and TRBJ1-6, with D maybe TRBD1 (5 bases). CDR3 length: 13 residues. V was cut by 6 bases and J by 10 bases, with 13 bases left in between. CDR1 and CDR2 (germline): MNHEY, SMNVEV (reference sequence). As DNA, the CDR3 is TGTGCCAGCAGCATTGCAGGGAACTCACCCCTCCACTTT. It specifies CASSIAGNSPLHF.

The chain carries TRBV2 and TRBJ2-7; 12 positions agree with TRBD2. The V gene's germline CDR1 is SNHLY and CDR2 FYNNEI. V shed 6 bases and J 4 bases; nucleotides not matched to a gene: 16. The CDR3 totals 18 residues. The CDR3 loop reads CASSPESFGLAGTYEQYF. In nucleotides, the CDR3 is TGTGCCAGCAGCCCCGAGAGTTTCGGACTAGCGGGAACTTACGAGCAGTACTTC.

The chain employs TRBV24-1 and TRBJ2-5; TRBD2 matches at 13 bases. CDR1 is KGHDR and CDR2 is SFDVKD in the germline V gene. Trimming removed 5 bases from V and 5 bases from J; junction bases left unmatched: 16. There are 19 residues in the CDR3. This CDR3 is CATSGPSTSGRPNSETQYF. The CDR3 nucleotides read TGTGCCACCAGTGGGCCCTCGACTAGCGGGAGGCCCAACTCGGAGACCCAGTACTTC.

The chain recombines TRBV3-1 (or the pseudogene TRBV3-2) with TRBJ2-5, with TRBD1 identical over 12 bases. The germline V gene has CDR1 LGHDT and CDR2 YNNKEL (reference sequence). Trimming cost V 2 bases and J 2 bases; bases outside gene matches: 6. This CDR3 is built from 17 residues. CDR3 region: CASSQRGTGGLQETQYF. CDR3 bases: TGTGCCAGCAGCCAACGAGGGACAGGGGGCCTACAAGAGACCCAGTACTTC.

The chain's CDR3 is CASGIGQGYEQYF. CDR3 nucleotide sequence: TGTGCCAGCGGCATAGGTCAGGGCTACGAGCAGTACTTC. This chain joins TRBV6-5 and TRBJ2-7; D is possibly TRBD1 (5 bases). This CDR3 comprises 13 residues. With 8 bases removed from V and 3 bases from J, the gap between germline ends came to 14 bases. Germline V gives CDR1 MNHEY, CDR2 SVGAGI.

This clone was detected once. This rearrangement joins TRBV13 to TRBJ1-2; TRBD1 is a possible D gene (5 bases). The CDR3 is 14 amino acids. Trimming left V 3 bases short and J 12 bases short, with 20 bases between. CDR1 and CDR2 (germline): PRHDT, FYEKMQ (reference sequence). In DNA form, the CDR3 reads TGTGCCAGCAGCTTTCGATCTGGGGCCGCCCTTCACACCTTC. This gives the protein CASSFRSGAALHTF. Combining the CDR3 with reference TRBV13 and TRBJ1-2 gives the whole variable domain AAGVIQSPRHLIKEKRETATLKCYPIPRHDTVYWYQQGPGQDPQFLISFYEKMQSDKGSIPDRFSAQQFSDYHSELNMSSLELGDSALYFCASSFRSGAALHTFGSGTRLTVV.

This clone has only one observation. CDR3 DNA: TGTGCCAGCAGCGCAAGCCCCCCTGAAGATACGCAGTATTTT. It translates to CASSASPPEDTQYF. The chain is built from TRBV9 and TRBJ2-3; D gene ambiguous. V was pared by 3 bases and J by 5 bases, with 13 bases between. The CDR3 consists of 14 residues. Germline CDR1 and CDR2: SGDLS and YYNGEE.

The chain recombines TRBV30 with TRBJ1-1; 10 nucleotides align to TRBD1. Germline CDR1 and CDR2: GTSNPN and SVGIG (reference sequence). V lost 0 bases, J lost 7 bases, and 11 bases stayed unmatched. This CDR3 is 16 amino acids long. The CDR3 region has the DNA TGTGCCTGGAGTGTAGCCTCGACAGGGGGCCCGATTGAAGCTTTCTTT. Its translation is CAWSVASTGGPIEAFF.

The chain's CDR3 is CASSIEADDNEQFF. The CDR3 nucleotides are TGTGCCAGTAGTATTGAGGCAGACGACAATGAGCAGTTCTTC. The chain has TRBV19 and TRBJ2-1; D not certain. CDR1 LNHDA and CDR2 SQIVND come from the germline V gene (reference sequence). With 3 bases removed from V and 5 bases from J, the gap between germline ends came to 11 bases. The CDR3 loop spans 14 amino acids. Supplemented by reference TRBV19 and TRBJ2-1, the full variable domain reads DGGITQSPKYLFRKEGQNVTLSCEQNLNHDAMYWYRQDPGQGLRLIYYSQIVNDFQKGDIAEGYSVSREKKESFPLTVTSAQKNPTAFYLCASSIEADDNEQFFGPGTRLTVL.

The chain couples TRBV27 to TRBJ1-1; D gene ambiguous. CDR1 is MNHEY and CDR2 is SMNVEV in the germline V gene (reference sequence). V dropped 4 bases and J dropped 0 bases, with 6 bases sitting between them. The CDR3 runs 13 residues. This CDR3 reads CASSWALNTEAFF. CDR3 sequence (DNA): TGTGCCAGCAGTTGGGCGTTGAACACTGAAGCTTTCTTT.

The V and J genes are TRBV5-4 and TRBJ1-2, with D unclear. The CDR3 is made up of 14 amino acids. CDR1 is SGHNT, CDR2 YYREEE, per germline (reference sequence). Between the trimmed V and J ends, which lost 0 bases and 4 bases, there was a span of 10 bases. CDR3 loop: CASSLGTYPYGYTF. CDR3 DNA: TGTGCCAGCAGCTTGGGCACCTACCCCTATGGCTACACCTTC.